Below, 14 T cell receptor beta chains from the same sample are listed, as sequenced in a study of blood T cells in healthy people across ages. A J-beta primer mix and a sample-barcoded 5' primer were used in a second PCR of roughly 7 to 12 cycles. TCRdb ran MiXCR on the 5' RACE reads and lists one entry per CDR3 protein. The repertoire holds 650,000 to 1,000,000 distinct CDR3 sequences, with about 47% as singletons. Sequenced input: blood. The receptor source for this set is an elderly man in good health.

This chain links TRBV29-1 with TRBJ1-2, with 8 bases that match TRBD1. V dropped 5 bases and J dropped 4; count of bases not matched to a gene: 21. Looked up from germline, CDR1 is SQVTM and CDR2 is ANQGSEA. The CDR3 length is 18 residues. CDR3 in amino acids: CSVYALGQGESGAYGYTF. In DNA form, the CDR3 reads TGCAGCGTTTACGCCCTTGGACAGGGCGAATCCGGTGCCTATGGCTACACCTTC.

This clonotype has more than one count but fewer than ten. The V call is TRBV29-1, the J call TRBJ2-6, with D maybe TRBD1 (6 bases). Germline CDR1 is SQVTM and CDR2 is ANQGSEA. The CDR3 sequence is 14 residues long. V lost 7 bases and J 3 bases, leaving 13 bases between the germline ends. The CDR3 here is CSAQEGVGANVLTF. The CDR3 nucleotides read TGCAGCGCGCAAGAGGGGGTTGGGGCCAACGTCCTGACTTTC.

This clonotype was counted only a few times. This sequence joins TRBV3-1 and TRBJ2-6; no clear D. This CDR3 is built from 15 residues. With 0 bases removed from V and 0 bases from J, the gap between germline ends came to 3 bases. Germline V gives CDR1 LGHDT, CDR2 YNNKEL (reference sequence). The CDR3 is CASSQDFSGANVLTF. DNA for the CDR3: TGTGCCAGCAGCCAAGATTTCTCTGGGGCCAACGTCCTGACTTTC.

This clonotype has more than one count but fewer than ten. The chain couples TRBV3-1 to TRBJ1-6; TRBD1 agrees at 8 bases. Per the germline V gene, CDR1 is LGHDT and CDR2 is YNNKEL (reference sequence). Losses at the gene ends were 0 bases for V and 9 bases for J; bases not matched to a gene: 4. The CDR3 runs to 15 residues. The CDR3 here is CASSQDEDRASPLHF. In nucleotides, the CDR3 is TGTGCCAGCAGCCAAGATGAGGACAGGGCTTCACCCCTCCACTTT.

The CDR3 DNA reads as TGCGCCAGCAGCTTCCGGTCCGGCAGGCCCATCAATCAGCCCCAGCATTTT. Encoded protein: CASSFRSGRPINQPQHF. The chain couples TRBV5-1 to TRBJ1-5; D call uncertain. The CDR3 is 17 amino acids. Germline V lookup: CDR1 SGHRS, CDR2 YFSETQ. V was pared by 2 bases and J by 3 bases, with 18 bases between.

The chain recombines TRBV9 with TRBJ2-5, with D perhaps given as TRBD1 or TRBD2 (5 bases each). The CDR3 is 16 residues long. Germline CDR1 and CDR2: SGDLS and YYNGEE. Trimming stripped 3 bases from V and 2 bases from J, with 17 bases between. CDR3 in amino acids: CASSASGLRGQETQYF. The CDR3 DNA reads TGTGCCAGCAGCGCATCAGGGTTGAGGGGACAAGAGACCCAGTACTTC.

The chain joins TRBV7-9 to TRBJ2-1, with D maybe TRBD1 (5 bases). The V gene lost 6 bases and the J gene lost 14 bases, with 20 bases spanning the gap. Germline V gives CDR1 SEHNR, CDR2 FQNEAQ (reference sequence). This CDR3 is built from 13 residues. CDR3 sequence (DNA): TGTGCCAGCAGGTTCAGCGCGACGACAGACGAGTTCTTC. Translation gives CASRFSATTDEFF. Full variable domain (rest looked up from reference TRBV7-9 and TRBJ2-1): DTGVSQNPRHKITKRGQNVTFRCDPISEHNRLYWYRQTLGQGPEFLTYFQNEAQLEKSRLLSDRFSAERPKGSFSTLEIQRTEQGDSAMYLCASRFSATTDEFFGPGTRLTVL.

The V call is TRBV20-1, the J call TRBJ2-7; D may be TRBD1 (6 bases). Germline loops: CDR1 DFQATT, CDR2 SNEGSKA (reference sequence). Trimming took 6 bases from V and 4 from J, leaving 16 bases between them. The CDR3 consists of 13 residues. DNA of the CDR3: TGCAGTGCGTCCGGGACAACTCCTTACGAGCAGTACTTC. It codes for CSASGTTPYEQYF.

V is TRBV20-1 and J is TRBJ2-7; D is unresolved. CDR1 and CDR2 (germline): DFQATT, SNEGSKA (reference sequence). V was cut by 5 bases and J by 4 bases, with 21 bases left in between. This CDR3 region has 15 residues. The CDR3 DNA reads TGCAGTGCTTCGCGACCTACTGAGAAACATTACGAGCAGTACTTC. It is translated as CSASRPTEKHYEQYF.

The V call is TRBV7-2, the J call TRBJ1-4, with D unclear. CDR1 is SGHTA, CDR2 FQGNSA, per germline. V lost 1 base and J 7 bases, leaving 13 bases between the germline ends. The CDR3 is made up of 15 amino acids. CDR3 bases: TGTGCCAGCAGCTTAGTAGCGGGGAGGAGTGAAAAACTGTTTTTT. Protein product: CASSLVAGRSEKLFF.

For this clonotype: This may stem from a read error, because a much larger clone lies one nucleotide away. The chain has TRBV11-2 and TRBJ2-7, with 10 bases fitting TRBD2. The junction had 11 bases not matched to a gene; V was cut back by 5 bases and J by 7 bases. The CDR3 length is 15 residues. Germline V CDR1 and CDR2: SGHAT, FQNNGV. CDR3 in DNA: TGTGCCAGCAGCCTTACTAGCGGGAATTCGAGTGAGCAGTACTTC. Its protein is CASSLTSGNSSEQYF.

V usage is TRBV19 and J usage is TRBJ2-3; possible D gene TRBD1, 5 bases. Trimming took off 4 bases at V and 4 bases at J, with 9 bases between the two ends. The CDR3 has 13 residues. Germline V CDR1 and CDR2: LNHDA, SQIVND (reference sequence). As DNA, the CDR3 is TGTGCCAGTAGTACCCTCAGGGCAGATACGCAGTATTTT. Its protein product is CASSTLRADTQYF.

The J gene is TRBJ2-7, the V gene TRBV20-1, with 7 bases fitting TRBD2. CDR1 is DFQATT and CDR2 is SNEGSKA in the germline V gene (reference sequence). Trimming took 6 bases from V and 0 from J; bases not matched to a gene: 8. CDR3 length equals 14 residues. The CDR3 DNA sequence: TGCAGTGCGGGGGTGGCTAGCGGCTCCTACGAGCAGTACTTC. It specifies CSAGVASGSYEQYF.

This rearrangement joins TRBV7-2 to TRBJ2-7, with 9 nucleotides matching TRBD2. The CDR3 is 17 residues long. Trimming took 1 base from V and 3 from J; bases not matched to a gene: 10. The germline gives CDR1 SGHTA, CDR2 FQGNSA. The CDR3 bases are TGTGCCAGCAGCTTAGGCCCCTCCGGACTAGCGATCTACGAGCAGTACTTC. This translates into CASSLGPSGLAIYEQYF.